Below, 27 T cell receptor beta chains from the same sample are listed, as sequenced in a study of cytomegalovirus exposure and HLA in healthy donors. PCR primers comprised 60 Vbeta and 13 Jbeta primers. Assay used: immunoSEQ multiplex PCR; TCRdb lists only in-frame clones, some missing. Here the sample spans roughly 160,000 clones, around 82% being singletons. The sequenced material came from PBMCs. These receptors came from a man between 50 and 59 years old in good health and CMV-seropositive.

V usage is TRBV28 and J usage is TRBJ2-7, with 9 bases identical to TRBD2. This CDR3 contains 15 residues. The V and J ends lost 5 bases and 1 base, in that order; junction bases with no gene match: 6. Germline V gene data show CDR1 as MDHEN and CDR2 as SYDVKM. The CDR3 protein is CASSQWRGGSYEQYF. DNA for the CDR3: TGTGCCAGCAGTCAATGGCGGGGGGGATCCTACGAGCAGTACTTC.

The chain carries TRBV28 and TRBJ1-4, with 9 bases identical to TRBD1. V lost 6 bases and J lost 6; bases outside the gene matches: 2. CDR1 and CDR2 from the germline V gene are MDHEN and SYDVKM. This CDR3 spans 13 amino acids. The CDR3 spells CASRDRGDEKLFF. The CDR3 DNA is TGTGCCAGCAGAGACAGGGGGGATGAAAAACTGTTTTTT.

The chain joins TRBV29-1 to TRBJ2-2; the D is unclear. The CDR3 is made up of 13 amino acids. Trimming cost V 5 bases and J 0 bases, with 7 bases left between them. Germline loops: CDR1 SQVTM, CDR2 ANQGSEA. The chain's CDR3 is CSVRVSNTGELFF. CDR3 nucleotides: TGCAGCGTTCGAGTATCGAACACCGGGGAGCTGTTTTTT.

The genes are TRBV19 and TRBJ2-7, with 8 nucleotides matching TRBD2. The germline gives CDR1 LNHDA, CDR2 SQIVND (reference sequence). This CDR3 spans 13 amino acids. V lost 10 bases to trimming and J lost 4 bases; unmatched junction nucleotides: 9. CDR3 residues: CATSPGLEYEQYF. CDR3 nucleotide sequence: TGTGCCACCAGTCCGGGACTAGAGTACGAGCAGTACTTC.

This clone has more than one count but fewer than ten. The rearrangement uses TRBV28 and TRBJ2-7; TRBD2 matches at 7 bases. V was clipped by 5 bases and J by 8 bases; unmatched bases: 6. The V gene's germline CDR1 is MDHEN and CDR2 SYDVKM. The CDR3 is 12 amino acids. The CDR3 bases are TGTGCCAGCAGTCTCTCCGGGGGGAAGCAGTACTTC. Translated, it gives CASSLSGGKQYF.

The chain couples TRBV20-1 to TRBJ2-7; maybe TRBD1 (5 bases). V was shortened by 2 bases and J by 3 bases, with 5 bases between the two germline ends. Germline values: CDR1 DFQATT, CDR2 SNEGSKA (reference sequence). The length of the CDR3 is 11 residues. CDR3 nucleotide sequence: TGCAGTGCTAGACAGGGCTACGAGCAGTACTTC. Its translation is CSARQGYEQYF.

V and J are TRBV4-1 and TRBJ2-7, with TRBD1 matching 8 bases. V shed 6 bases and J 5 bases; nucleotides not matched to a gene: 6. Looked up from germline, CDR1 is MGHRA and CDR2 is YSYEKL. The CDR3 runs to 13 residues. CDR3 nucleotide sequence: TGCGCCAGCAGACCGGCAGGGGGCAACGAGCAGTACTTC. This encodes CASRPAGGNEQYF.

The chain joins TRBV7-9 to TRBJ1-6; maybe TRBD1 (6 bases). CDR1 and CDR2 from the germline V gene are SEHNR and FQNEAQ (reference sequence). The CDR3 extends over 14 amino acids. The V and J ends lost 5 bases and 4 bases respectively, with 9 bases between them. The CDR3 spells CASSNGQYNSPLHF. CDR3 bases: TGTGCCAGCAGCAATGGACAGTATAATTCACCCCTCCACTTT.

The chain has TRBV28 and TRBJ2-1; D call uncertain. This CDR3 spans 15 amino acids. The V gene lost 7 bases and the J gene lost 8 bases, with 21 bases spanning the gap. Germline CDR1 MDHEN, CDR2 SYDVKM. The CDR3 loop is CASTPAGMASDEQFF. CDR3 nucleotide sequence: TGTGCCAGCACCCCAGCCGGAATGGCGAGCGATGAGCAGTTCTTC.

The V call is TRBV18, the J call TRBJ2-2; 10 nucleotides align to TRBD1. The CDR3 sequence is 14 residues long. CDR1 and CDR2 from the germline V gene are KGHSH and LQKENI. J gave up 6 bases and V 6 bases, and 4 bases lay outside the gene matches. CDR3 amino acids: CASSTGQGAGELFF. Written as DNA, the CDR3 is TGTGCCAGCTCTACCGGACAGGGGGCCGGGGAGCTGTTTTTT.

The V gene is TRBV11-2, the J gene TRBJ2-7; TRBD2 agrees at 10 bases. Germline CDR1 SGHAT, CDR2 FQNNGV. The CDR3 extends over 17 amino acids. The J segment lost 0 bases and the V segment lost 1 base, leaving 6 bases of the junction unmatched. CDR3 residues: CASSLVTSGVTSYEQYF. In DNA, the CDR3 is TGTGCCAGCAGCTTAGTTACTAGCGGGGTAACCTCCTACGAGCAGTACTTC.

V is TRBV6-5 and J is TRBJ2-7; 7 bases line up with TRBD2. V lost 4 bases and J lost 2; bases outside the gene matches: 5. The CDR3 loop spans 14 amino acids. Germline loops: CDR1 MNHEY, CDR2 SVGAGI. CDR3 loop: CASSLSGETYEQYF. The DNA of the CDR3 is TGTGCCAGCAGTTTAAGCGGGGAAACCTACGAGCAGTACTTC.

CDR3 DNA sequence: TGTGCCAGCGGGAGACAGGGGAACAATGAGCAGTTCTTC. Translated, it gives CASGRQGNNEQFF. The rearrangement joins TRBV7-2 to TRBJ2-1; 8 bases align to TRBD1. After removal of 8 bases from V and 5 bases from J, the junction contained 5 bases not matched to a gene. This CDR3 spans 13 amino acids. Germline loops: CDR1 SGHTA, CDR2 FQGNSA.

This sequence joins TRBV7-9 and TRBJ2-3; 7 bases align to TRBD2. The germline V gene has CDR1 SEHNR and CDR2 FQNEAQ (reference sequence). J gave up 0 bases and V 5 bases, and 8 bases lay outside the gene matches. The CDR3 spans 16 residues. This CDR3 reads CASSHGEGTSTDTQYF. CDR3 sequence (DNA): TGTGCCAGCAGCCACGGGGAGGGGACTAGCACAGATACGCAGTATTTT.

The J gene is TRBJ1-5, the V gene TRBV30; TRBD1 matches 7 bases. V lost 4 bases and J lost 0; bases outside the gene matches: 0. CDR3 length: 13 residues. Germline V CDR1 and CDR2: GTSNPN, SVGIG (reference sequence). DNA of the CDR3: TGTGCCTGGACAGGGGGTAGCAATCAGCCCCAGCATTTT. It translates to CAWTGGSNQPQHF.

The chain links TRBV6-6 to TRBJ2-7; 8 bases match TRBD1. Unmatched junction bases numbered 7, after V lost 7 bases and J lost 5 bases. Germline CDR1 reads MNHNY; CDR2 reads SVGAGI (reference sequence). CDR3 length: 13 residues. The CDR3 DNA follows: TGTGCCAGCACAATGGACAGGGACAACGAGCAGTACTTC. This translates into CASTMDRDNEQYF.

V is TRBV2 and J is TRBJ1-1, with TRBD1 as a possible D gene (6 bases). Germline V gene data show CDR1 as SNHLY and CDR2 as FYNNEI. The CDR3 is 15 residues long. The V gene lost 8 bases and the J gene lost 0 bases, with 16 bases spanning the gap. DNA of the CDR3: TGTGCCAGCGGTCGAACGGGACAATTGAACACTGAAGCTTTCTTT. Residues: CASGRTGQLNTEAFF.

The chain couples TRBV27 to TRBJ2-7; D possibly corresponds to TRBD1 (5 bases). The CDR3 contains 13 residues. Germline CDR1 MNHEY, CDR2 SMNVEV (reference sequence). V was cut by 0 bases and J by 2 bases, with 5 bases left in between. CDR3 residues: CASSLSGAYEQYF. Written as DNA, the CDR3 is TGTGCCAGCAGTTTATCAGGGGCCTACGAGCAGTACTTC.

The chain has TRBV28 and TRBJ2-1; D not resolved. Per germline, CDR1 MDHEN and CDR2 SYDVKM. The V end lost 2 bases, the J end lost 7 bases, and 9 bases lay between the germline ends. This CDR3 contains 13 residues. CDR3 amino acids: CASSLTSWNEQFF. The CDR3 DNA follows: TGTGCCAGCAGTTTAACTTCCTGGAATGAGCAGTTCTTC.

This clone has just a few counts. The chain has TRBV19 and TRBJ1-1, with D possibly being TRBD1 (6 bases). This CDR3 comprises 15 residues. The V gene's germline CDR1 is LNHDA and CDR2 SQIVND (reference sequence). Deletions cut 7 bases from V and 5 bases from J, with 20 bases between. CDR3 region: CASNSGGQGWTEAFF. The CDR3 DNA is TGTGCCAGTAATAGTGGGGGCCAAGGTTGGACTGAAGCTTTCTTT.

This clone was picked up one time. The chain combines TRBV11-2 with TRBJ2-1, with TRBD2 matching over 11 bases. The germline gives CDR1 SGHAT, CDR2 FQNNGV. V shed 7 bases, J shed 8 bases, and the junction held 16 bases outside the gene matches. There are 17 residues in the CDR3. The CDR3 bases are TGTGCCAGCACCATTAGCGGAACTAGCGGGAGTCGGCATGAGCAGTTCTTC. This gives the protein CASTISGTSGSRHEQFF.

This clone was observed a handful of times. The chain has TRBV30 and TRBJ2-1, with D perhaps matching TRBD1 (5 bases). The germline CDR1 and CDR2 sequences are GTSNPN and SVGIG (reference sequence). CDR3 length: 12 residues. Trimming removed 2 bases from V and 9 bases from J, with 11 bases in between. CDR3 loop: CAWSIRVGEQFF. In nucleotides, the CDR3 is TGTGCCTGGAGTATCAGGGTCGGTGAGCAGTTCTTC.

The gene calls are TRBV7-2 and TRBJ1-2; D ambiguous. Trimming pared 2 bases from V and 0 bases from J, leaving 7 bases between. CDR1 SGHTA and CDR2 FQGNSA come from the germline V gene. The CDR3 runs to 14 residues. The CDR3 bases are TGTGCCAGCAGCTTATCTCCGGCTAACTATGGCTACACCTTC. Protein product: CASSLSPANYGYTF.

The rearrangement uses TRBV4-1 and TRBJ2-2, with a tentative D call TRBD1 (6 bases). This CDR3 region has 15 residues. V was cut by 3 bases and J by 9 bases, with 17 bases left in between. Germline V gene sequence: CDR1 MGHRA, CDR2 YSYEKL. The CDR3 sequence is CASSHPTSGVRELFF. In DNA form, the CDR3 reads TGCGCCAGCAGCCATCCAACCTCAGGGGTGCGGGAGCTGTTTTTT.

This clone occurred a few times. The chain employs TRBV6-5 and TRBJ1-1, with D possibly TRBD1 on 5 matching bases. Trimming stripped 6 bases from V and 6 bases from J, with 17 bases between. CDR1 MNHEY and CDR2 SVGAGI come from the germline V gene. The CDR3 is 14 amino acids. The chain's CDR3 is CASSSPRGVAEAFF. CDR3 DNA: TGTGCCAGCAGCTCCCCCCGGGGGGTCGCTGAAGCTTTCTTT.

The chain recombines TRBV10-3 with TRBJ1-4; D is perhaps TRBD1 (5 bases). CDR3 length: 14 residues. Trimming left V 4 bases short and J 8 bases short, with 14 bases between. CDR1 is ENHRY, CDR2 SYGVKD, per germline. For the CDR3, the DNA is TGTGCCATCAGTGGCAGGGAAAGCGGGGAAAAACTGTTTTTT. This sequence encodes CAISGRESGEKLFF.

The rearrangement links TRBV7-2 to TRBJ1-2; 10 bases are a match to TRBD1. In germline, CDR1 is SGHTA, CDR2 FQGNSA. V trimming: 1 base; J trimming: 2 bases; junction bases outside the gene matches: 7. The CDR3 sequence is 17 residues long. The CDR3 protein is CASSLVGQGFENYGYTF. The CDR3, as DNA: TGTGCCAGCAGCTTAGTGGGACAGGGGTTCGAAAACTATGGCTACACCTTC.